This TCR beta chain appears in the sequencing data of a study of blood T cell repertoires in COVID-19. Overall study: The cDNA or gDNA used as material had been derived from T cells, B-cell-depleted T cells, or PBMCs.

This CDR3 has 15 residues. V shed 5 bases and J 8 bases; nucleotides not matched to a gene: 9. Looked up from germline, CDR1 is SGHTA and CDR2 is FQGTGA. In the original processing: Estimates of nucleated cell counts were drawn from the amplification of reference gene primers. Only in-frame clones appear in the TCRdb table, and some are missing; sequencing was by immunoSEQ multiplex PCR. V, J and clone size were drawn from that table, and D and trimming were deduced from the DNA. The data contain approximately 170,000 clones, around 74% of them seen just once; the ten biggest clones take up about 3%.

V gene TRBV7-3 combines with J gene TRBJ2-1; TRBD1 matches at 10 bases. The sequencing input was peripheral blood. This receptor was identified in a woman aged 80 or older with acute or convalescent COVID-19. CDR3 bases: TGTGCCAGCAGCCGTTCGGGACAGGGGACCGATGAGCAGTTCTTC. Its protein product is CASSRSGQGTDEQFF.